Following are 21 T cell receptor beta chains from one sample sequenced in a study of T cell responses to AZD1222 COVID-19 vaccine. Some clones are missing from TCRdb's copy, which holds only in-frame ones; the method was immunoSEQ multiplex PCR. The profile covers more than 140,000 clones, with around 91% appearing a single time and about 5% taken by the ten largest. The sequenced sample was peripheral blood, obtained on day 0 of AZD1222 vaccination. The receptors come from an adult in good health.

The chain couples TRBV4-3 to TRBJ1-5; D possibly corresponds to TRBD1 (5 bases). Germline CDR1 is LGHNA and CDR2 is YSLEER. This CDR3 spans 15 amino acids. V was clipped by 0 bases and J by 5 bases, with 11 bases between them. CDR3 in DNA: TGCGCCAGCAGCCAAGACGGGGCAGACGATCAGCCCCAGCATTTT. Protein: CASSQDGADDQPQHF.

The chain's CDR3 is CATSAGDNQPQHF. CDR3 sequence (DNA): TGTGCCACCAGTGCAGGGGACAATCAGCCCCAGCATTTT. The chain is built from TRBV24-1 and TRBJ1-5; a weak D match, TRBD1 (6 bases). V lost 5 bases and J 3 bases, leaving 7 bases between the germline ends. The V gene's germline CDR1 is KGHDR and CDR2 SFDVKD. There are 13 residues in the CDR3.

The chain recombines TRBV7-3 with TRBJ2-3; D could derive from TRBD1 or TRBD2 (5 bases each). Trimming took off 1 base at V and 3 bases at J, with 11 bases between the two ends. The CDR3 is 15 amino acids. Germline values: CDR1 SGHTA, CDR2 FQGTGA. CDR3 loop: CASSLNGGATDTQYF. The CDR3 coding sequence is TGTGCCAGCAGCTTAAATGGGGGAGCTACAGATACGCAGTATTTT.

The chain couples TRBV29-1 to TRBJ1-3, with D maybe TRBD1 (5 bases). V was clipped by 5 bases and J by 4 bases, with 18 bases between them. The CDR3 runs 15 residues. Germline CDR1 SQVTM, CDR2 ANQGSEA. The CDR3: CSVMIGQGYGNTIYF. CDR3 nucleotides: TGCAGCGTTATGATTGGGCAGGGTTACGGAAACACCATATATTTT. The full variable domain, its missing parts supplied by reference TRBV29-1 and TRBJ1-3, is SAVISQKPSRDICQRGTSLTIQCQVDSQVTMMFWYRQQPGQSLTLIATANQGSEATYESGFVIDKFPISRPNLTFSTLTVSNMSPEDSSIYLCSVMIGQGYGNTIYFGEGSWLTVV.

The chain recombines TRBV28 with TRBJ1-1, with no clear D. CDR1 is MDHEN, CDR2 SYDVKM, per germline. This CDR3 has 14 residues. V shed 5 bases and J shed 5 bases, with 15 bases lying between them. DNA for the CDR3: TGTGCCAGCAGTGATCCTAGGGTGAGGACTGAAGCTTTCTTT. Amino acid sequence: CASSDPRVRTEAFF.

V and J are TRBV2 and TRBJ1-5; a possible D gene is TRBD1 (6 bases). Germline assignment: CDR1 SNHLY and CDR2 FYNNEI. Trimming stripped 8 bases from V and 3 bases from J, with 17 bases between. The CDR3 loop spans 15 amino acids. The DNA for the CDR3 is TGTGCCAGCTATAGGGGAGGGGGGTACAATCAGCCCCAGCATTTT. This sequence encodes CASYRGGGYNQPQHF.

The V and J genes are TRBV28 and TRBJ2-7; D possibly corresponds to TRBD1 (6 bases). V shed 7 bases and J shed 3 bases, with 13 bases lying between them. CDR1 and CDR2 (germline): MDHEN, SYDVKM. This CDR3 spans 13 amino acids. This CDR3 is CASNLGQGYEQYF. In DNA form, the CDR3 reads TGTGCCAGCAACCTGGGACAAGGCTACGAGCAGTACTTC.

CDR3 region: CASSLAPVSGSSYEQYF. The CDR3 nucleotides read TGCGCCAGCAGCTTGGCCCCAGTAAGCGGGAGCAGCTACGAGCAGTACTTC. The genes are TRBV5-1 and TRBJ2-7; 8 bases are shared with TRBD2. The CDR3 covers 17 residues. V lost 0 bases, J lost 3 bases, and 11 bases stayed unmatched. Germline CDR1 SGHRS, CDR2 YFSETQ.

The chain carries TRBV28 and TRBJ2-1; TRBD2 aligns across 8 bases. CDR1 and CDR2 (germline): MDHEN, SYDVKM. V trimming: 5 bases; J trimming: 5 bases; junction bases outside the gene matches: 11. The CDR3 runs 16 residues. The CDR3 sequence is CASSLPLAESDNEQFF. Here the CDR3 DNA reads TGTGCCAGCAGTCTCCCACTAGCGGAGTCGGACAATGAGCAGTTCTTC.

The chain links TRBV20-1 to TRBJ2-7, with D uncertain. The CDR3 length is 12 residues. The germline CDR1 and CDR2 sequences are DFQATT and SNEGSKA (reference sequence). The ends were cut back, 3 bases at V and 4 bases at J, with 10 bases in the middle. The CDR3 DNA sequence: TGCAGTGCTAGTTTTGCGCAGTACGAGCAGTACTTC. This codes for CSASFAQYEQYF.

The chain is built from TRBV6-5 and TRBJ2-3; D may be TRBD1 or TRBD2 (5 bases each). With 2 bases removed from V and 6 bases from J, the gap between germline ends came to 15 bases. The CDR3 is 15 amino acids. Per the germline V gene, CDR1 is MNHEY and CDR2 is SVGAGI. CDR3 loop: CASSYRDPRADTQYF. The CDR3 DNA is TGTGCCAGCAGTTACCGGGACCCTCGGGCCGATACGCAGTATTTT.

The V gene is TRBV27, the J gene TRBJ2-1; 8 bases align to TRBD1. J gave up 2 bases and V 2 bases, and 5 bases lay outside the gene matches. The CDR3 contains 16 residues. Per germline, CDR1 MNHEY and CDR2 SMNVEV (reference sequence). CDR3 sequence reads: CASSLSPGGTYNEQFF. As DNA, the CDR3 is TGTGCCAGCAGTTTAAGCCCAGGGGGCACCTACAATGAGCAGTTCTTC.

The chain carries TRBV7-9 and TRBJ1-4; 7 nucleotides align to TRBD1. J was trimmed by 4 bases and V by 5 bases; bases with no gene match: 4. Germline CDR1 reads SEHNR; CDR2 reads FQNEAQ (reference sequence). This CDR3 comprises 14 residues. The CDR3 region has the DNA TGTGCCAGCAGCCCCGGGACAGATAATGAAAAACTGTTTTTT. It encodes CASSPGTDNEKLFF. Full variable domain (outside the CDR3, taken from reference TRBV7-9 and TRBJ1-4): DTGVSQNPRHKITKRGQNVTFRCDPISEHNRLYWYRQTLGQGPEFLTYFQNEAQLEKSRLLSDRFSAERPKGSFSTLEIQRTEQGDSAMYLCASSPGTDNEKLFFGSGTQLSVL.

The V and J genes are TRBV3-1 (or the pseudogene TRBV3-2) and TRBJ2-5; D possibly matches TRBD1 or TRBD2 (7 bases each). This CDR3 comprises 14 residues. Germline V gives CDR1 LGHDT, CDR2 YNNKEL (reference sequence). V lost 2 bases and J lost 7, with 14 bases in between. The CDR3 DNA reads TGTGCCAGCAGCCAAAACAGGGGAGGGCGGACCCAGTACTTC. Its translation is CASSQNRGGRTQYF.

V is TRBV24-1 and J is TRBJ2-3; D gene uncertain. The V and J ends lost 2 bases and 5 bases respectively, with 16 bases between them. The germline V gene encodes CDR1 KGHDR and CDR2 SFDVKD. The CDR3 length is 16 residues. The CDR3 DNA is TGTGCCACCAGTGATTGGTCTCCCAATTTATTAGATACGCAGTATTTT. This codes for CATSDWSPNLLDTQYF.

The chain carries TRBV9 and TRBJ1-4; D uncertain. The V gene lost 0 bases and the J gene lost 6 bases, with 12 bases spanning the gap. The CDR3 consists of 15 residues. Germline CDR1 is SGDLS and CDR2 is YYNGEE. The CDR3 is CASSVANSGDEKLFF. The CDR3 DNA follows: TGTGCCAGCAGCGTAGCGAACAGCGGGGATGAAAAACTGTTTTTT. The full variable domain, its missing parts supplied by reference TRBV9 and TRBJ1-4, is DSGVTQTPKHLITATGQRVTLRCSPRSGDLSVYWYQQSLDQGLQFLIQYYNGEERAKGNILERFSAQQFPDLHSELNLSSLELGDSALYFCASSVANSGDEKLFFGSGTQLSVL.

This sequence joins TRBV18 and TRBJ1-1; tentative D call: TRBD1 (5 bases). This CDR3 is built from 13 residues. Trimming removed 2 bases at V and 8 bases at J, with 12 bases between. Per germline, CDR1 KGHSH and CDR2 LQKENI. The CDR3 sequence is CASSPRPGPEAFF. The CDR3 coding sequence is TGTGCCAGCTCACCAAGGCCGGGACCCGAAGCTTTCTTT.

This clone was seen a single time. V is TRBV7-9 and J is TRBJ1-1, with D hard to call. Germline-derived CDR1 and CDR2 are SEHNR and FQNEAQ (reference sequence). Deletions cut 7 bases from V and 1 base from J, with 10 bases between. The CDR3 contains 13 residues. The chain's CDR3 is CASKDHGNTEAFF. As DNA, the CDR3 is TGTGCCAGCAAGGACCACGGGAACACTGAAGCTTTCTTT.

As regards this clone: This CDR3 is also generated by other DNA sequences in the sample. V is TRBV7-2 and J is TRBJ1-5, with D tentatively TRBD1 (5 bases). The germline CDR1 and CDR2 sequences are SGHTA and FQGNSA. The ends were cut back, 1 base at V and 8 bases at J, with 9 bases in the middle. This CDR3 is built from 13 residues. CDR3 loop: CASSLGGLEPQHF. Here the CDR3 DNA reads TGTGCCAGCAGCTTAGGGGGGTTAGAGCCCCAGCATTTT. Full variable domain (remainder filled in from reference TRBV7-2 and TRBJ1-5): GAGVSQSPSNKVTEKGKDVELRCDPISGHTALYWYRQSLGQGLEFLIYFQGNSAPDKSGLPSDRFSAERTGGSVSTLTIQRTQQEDSAVYLCASSLGGLEPQHFGDGTRLSIL.

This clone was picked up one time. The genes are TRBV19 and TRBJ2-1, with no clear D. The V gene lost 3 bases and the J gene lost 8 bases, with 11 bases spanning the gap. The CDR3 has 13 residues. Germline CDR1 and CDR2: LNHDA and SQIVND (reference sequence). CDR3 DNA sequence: TGTGCCAGTAGTATGGGAAGCTTGGATGAGCAGTTCTTC. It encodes CASSMGSLDEQFF.

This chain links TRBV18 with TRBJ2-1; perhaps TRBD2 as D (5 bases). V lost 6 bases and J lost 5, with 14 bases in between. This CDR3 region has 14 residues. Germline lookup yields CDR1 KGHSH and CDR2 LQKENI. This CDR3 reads CASSPGVADNEQFF. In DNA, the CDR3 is TGTGCCAGCTCCCCCGGGGTAGCAGACAATGAGCAGTTCTTC.